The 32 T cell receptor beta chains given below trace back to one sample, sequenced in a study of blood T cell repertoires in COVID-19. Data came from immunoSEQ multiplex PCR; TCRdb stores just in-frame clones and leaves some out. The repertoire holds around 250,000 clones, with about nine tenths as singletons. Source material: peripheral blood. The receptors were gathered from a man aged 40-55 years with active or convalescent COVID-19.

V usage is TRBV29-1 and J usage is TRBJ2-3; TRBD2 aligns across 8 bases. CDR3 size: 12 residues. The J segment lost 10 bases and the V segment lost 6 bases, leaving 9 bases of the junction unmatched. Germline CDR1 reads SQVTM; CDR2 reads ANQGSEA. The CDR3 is CSVAGGPAAQYF. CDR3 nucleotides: TGCAGCGTCGCGGGAGGACCTGCGGCGCAGTATTTT.

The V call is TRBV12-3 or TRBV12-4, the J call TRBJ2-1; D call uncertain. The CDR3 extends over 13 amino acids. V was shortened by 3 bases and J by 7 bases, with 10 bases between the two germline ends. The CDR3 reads CASSFEVRNEQFF. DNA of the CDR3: TGTGCCAGCAGTTTCGAGGTTCGTAATGAGCAGTTCTTC.

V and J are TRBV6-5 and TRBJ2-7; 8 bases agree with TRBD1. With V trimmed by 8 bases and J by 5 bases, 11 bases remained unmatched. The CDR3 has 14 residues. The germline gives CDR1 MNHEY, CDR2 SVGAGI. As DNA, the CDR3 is TGTGCCAGCGGCAAAGCAGGGGGCTACAACGAGCAGTACTTC. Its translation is CASGKAGGYNEQYF.

CDR3 DNA: TGTGCCAGTACCTTCCTGGTAGCGGGAGTCCCGAGCTCCTACAATGAGCAGTTCTTC. This gives the protein CASTFLVAGVPSSYNEQFF. The V call is TRBV19, the J call TRBJ2-1; 9 bases are shared with TRBD2. V was pared by 7 bases and J by 0 bases, with 16 bases of the junction left unmatched. The CDR3 runs to 19 residues. The germline V gene encodes CDR1 LNHDA and CDR2 SQIVND (reference sequence). Complete variable domain (other parts from reference TRBV19 and TRBJ2-1): DGGITQSPKYLFRKEGQNVTLSCEQNLNHDAMYWYRQDPGQGLRLIYYSQIVNDFQKGDIAEGYSVSREKKESFPLTVTSAQKNPTAFYLCASTFLVAGVPSSYNEQFFGPGTRLTVL.

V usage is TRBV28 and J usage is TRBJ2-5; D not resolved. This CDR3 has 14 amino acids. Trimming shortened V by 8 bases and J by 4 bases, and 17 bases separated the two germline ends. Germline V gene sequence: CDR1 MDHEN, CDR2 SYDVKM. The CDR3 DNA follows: TGTGCCAGCGGGCGTCAACTCCACGGAGAGACCCAGTACTTC. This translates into CASGRQLHGETQYF.

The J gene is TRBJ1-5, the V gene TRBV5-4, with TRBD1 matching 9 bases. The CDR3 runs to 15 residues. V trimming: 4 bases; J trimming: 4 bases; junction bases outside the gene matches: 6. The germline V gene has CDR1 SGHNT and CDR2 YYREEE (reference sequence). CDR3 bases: TGTGCCAGCAGCCCCGGACAGGGGATGAATCAGCCCCAGCATTTT. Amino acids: CASSPGQGMNQPQHF.

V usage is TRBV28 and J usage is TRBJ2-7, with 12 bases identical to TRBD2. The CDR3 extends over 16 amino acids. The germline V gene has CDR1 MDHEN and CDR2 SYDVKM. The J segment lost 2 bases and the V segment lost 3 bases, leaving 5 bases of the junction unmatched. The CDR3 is CASSLRTSGKPYEQYF. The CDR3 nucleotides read TGTGCCAGCAGTTTGCGGACTAGCGGGAAACCCTACGAGCAGTACTTC.

As DNA, the CDR3 is TGTGCCAGCAGCGGGAACCTTTTGCGGGGGATAGCAGATACGCAGTATTTT. Its translation is CASSGNLLRGIADTQYF. The rearrangement joins TRBV2 to TRBJ2-3; 7 bases align to TRBD2. The CDR3 sequence is 17 residues long. CDR1 and CDR2 from the germline V gene are SNHLY and FYNNEI. The V and J ends lost 6 bases and 4 bases, in that order; junction bases with no gene match: 16.

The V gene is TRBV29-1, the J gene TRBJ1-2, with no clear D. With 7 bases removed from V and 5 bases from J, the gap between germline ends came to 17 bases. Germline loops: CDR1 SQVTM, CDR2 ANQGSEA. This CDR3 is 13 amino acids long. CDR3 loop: CSARHKPLYGYTF. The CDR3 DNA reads TGCAGCGCTCGACATAAGCCCCTATATGGCTACACCTTC.

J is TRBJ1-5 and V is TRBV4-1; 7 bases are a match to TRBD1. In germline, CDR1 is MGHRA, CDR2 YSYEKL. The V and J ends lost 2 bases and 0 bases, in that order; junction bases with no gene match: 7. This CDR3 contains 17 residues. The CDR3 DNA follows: TGCGCCAGCAGCCAAAGGGACAGCGGAGCTAGCAATCAGCCCCAGCATTTT. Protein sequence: CASSQRDSGASNQPQHF.

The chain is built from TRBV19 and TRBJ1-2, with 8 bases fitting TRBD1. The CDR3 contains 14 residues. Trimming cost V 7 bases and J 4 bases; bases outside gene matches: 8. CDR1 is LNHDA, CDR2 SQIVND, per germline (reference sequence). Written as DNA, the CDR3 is TGTGCCAGTACTTTTCGGGACAGGACCTATGGCTACACCTTC. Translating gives CASTFRDRTYGYTF.

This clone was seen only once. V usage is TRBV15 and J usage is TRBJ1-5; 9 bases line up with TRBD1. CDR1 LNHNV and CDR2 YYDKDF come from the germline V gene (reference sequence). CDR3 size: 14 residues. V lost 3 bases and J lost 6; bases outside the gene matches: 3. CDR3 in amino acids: CATSSGQGSQPQHF. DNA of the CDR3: TGTGCCACCAGCAGCGGACAGGGGAGTCAGCCCCAGCATTTT.

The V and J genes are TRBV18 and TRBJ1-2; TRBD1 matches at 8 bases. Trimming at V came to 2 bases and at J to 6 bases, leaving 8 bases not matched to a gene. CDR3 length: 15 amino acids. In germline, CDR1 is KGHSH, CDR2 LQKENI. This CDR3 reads CASSPRRDRTDGYTF. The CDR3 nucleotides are TGTGCCAGCTCACCAAGGAGGGACAGGACGGATGGCTACACCTTC.

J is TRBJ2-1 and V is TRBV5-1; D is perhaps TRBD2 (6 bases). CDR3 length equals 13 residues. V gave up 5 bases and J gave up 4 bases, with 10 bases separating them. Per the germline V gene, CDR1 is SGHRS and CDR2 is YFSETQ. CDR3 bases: TGCGCCAGCAGTAGGCGGGATTACAATGAGCAGTTCTTC. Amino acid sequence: CASSRRDYNEQFF.

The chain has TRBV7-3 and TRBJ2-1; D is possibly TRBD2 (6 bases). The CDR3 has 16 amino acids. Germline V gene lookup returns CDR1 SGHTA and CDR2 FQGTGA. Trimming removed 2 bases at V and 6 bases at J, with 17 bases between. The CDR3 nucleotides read TGTGCCAGCAGCTTAGGCGGGACCTTTCCGGGCAATGAGCAGTTCTTC. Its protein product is CASSLGGTFPGNEQFF. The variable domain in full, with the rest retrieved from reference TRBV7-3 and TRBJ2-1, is GAGVSQTPSNKVTEKGKYVELRCDPISGHTALYWYRQSLGQGPEFLIYFQGTGAADDSGLPNDRFFAVRPEGSVSTLKIQRTERGDSAVYLCASSLGGTFPGNEQFFGPGTRLTVL.

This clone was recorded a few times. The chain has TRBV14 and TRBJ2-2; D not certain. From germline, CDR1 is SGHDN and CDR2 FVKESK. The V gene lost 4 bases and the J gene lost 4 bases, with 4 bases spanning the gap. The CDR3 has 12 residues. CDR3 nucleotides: TGTGCCAGCAGCCTTCTCACCGGGGAGCTGTTTTTT. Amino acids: CASSLLTGELFF.

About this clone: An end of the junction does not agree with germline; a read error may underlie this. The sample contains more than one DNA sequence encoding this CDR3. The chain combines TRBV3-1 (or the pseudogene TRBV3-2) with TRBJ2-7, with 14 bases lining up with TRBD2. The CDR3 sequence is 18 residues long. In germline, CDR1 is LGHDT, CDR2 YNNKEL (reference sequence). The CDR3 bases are TGTGCCAGTAGCCAGGCCGGGACTAGCGGGAGTCGTGGGTACGAGCAGTACTTC. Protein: CASSQAGTSGSRGYEQYF.

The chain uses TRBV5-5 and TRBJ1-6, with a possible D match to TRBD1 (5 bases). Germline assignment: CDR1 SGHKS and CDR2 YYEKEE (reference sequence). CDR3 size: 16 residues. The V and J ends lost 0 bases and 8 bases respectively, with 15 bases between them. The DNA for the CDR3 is TGTGCCAGCAGCTTGGCGGGGGGAGGGTTTGATTCACCCCTCCACTTT. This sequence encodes CASSLAGGGFDSPLHF.

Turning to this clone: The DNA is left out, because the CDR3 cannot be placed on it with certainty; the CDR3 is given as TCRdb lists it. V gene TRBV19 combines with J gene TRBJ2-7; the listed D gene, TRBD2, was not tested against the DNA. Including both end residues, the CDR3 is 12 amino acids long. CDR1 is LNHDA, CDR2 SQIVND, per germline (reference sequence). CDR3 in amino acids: CASTSGLAVQYF.

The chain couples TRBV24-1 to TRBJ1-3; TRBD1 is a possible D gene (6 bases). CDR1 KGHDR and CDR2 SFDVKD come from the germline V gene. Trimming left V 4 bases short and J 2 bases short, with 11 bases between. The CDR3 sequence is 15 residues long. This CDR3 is CATSDPRTAGNTIYF. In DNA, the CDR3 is TGTGCCACCAGTGACCCGCGGACAGCTGGAAACACCATATATTTT.

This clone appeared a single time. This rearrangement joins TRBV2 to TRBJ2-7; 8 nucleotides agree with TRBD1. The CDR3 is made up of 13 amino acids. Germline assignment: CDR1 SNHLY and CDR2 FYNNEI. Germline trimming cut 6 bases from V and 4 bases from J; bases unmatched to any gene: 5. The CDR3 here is CASRGQEPYEQYF. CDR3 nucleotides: TGTGCCAGCAGGGGACAGGAACCTTACGAGCAGTACTTC.

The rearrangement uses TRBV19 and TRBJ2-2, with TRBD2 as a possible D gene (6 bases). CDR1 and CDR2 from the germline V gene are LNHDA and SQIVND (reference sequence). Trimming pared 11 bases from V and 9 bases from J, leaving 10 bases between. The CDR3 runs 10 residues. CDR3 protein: CASGGRELFF. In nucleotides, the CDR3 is TGTGCCTCCGGCGGGAGGGAGCTGTTTTTT.

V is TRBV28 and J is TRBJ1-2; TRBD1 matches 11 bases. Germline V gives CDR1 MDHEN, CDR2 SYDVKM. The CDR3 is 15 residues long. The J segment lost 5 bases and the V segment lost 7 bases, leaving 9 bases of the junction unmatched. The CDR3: CASNSGQGAEYGYTF. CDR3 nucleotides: TGTGCCAGCAACTCCGGACAGGGGGCCGAGTATGGCTACACCTTC.

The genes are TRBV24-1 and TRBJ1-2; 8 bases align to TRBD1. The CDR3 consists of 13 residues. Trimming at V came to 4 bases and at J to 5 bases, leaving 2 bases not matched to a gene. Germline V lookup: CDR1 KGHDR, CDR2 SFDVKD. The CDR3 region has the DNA TGTGCCACCAGTGAACAGGGGGGGTATGGCTACACCTTC. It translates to CATSEQGGYGYTF.

CDR3 nucleotides: TGTGCCAGCAGCCAAGAAAGGGGCTCCTACAATGAGCAGTTCTTC. It codes for CASSQERGSYNEQFF. The chain employs TRBV3-1 (or the pseudogene TRBV3-2) and TRBJ2-1, with a weak D call TRBD1 (5 bases). CDR3 length: 15 amino acids. Trimming pared 0 bases from V and 0 bases from J, leaving 6 bases between. Germline lookup yields CDR1 LGHDT and CDR2 YNNKEL (reference sequence).

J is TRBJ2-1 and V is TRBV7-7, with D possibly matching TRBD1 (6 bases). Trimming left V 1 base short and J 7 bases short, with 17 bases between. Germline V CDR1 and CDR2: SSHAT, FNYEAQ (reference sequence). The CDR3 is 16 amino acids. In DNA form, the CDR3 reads TGTGCCAGCAGCTTAGTGGCAGGGGCCGCCCAAAATGAGCAGTTCTTC. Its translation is CASSLVAGAAQNEQFF.

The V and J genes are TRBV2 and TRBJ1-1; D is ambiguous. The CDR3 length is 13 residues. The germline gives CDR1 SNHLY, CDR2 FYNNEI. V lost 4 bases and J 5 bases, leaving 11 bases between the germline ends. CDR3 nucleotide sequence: TGTGCCAGCAGTGGTAGCGGGGTGACTGAAGCTTTCTTT. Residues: CASSGSGVTEAFF.

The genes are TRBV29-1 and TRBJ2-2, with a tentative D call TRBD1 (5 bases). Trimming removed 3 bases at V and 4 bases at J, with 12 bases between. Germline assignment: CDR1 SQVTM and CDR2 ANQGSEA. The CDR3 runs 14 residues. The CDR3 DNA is TGCAGCGTTGACCAGGGATGGGGCACCGGGGAGCTGTTTTTT. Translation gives CSVDQGWGTGELFF.

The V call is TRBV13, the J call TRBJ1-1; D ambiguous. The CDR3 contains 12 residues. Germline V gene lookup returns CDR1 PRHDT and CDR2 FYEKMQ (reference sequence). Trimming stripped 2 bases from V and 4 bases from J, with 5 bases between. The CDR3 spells CASSLTRTEAFF. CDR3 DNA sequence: TGTGCCAGCAGCTTAACACGCACTGAAGCTTTCTTT.

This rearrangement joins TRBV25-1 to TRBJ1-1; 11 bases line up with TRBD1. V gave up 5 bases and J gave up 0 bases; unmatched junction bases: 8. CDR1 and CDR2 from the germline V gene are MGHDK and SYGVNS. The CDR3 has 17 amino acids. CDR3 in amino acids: CASSPRTGGVVNTEAFF. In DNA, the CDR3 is TGTGCCAGCAGTCCACGGACAGGGGGCGTCGTGAACACTGAAGCTTTCTTT.

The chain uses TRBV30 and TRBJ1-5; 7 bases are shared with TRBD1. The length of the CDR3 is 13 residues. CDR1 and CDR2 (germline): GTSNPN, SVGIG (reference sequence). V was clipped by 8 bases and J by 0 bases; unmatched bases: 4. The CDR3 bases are TGTGCCCAGGGGGGCGATAGCAATCAGCCCCAGCATTTT. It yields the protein CAQGGDSNQPQHF.

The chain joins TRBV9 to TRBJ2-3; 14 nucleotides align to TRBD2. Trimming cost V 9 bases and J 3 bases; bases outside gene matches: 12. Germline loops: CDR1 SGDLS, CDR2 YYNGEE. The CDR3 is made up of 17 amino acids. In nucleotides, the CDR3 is TGTGCCACTAGCCCGGGACTAGCGGGAGATTGGACAGATACGCAGTATTTT. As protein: CATSPGLAGDWTDTQYF.